Listed below are T cell receptor beta chains from one sample, sequenced in a study of cytomegalovirus exposure and HLA in healthy donors. The table came from immunoSEQ multiplex PCR; TCRdb's copy has only in-frame clones and leaves some out. The sample has roughly 100,000 clones; under 85% are singletons. Material: PBMCs. The source of these receptors is a man aged 30-40 years in good health and CMV-seronegative. Both conserved end residues are part of each CDR3.

j_gene	v_gene	CDR3aa
TRBJ2-1	TRBV19	CASSAGLAGDNEQFF
TRBJ2-7	TRBV4-2	CASSQVGGINYEQYF
TRBJ2-7	TRBV5-6	CASSSGWGGYEQYF
TRBJ2-7	TRBV4-3	CASSQEWGPENYEQYF
TRBJ2-7	TRBV28	CASSLMTSGIHEQYF
TRBJ1-3	TRBV4-3	CASSQDGEGTSGNTIYF
TRBJ1-1	TRBV5-4	CASSLGAGTIGTEAFF
TRBJ2-2	TRBV4-3	CASSQDPDRVGSGELFF
TRBJ1-1	TRBV5-4	CASSLGTGENTEAFF
TRBJ1-2	TRBV28	CASIKPGSGGYTF
TRBJ2-3	TRBV4-2	CASSPLQLAGGSDTQYF